What follows are 27 T cell receptor beta chains derived from one specimen sequenced in a study of vaccination and CD4 T cells after COVID-19. CD4+ T cells that had been cultured provided DNA sequenced with the Oncomine TCR Beta short-read assay. TCRdb used MiXCR to reprocess the PCR reads, holding one entry per CDR3 protein. The top ten clones hold about 5% of a sample with 20,000 or so distinct CDR3 sequences, almost 50% of them seen once. Stated treatment: approximately 9-day PBMC culture with coronavirus spike peptide pools or control peptides (ViraFEST assay). Antigens of these TCRs are unknown. Sequenced: CD4+ T cells from blood, cultured in vitro. Receptor source: a human donor who had recovered from COVID-19.

CDR3 bases: TGTGCCAGCAGTTCACCCAGGGTAGCGGGAGCGACAGATACGCAGTATTTT. Residues: CASSSPRVAGATDTQYF. V is TRBV6-5 and J is TRBJ2-3; 9 bases align to TRBD2. The length of the CDR3 is 17 residues. The J segment lost 3 bases and the V segment lost 4 bases, leaving 11 bases of the junction unmatched. Per germline, CDR1 MNHEY and CDR2 SVGAGI.

The V and J genes are TRBV5-1 and TRBJ2-5; 9 bases map to TRBD1. The germline V gene encodes CDR1 SGHRS and CDR2 YFSETQ. The CDR3 runs to 14 residues. Trimming took 1 base from V and 4 from J; bases not matched to a gene: 2. CDR3 sequence: CASSLTGGVETQYF. For the CDR3, the DNA is TGCGCCAGCAGCTTGACAGGGGGCGTAGAGACCCAGTACTTC.

This clonotype has a handful of counts. This chain connects TRBV15 to TRBJ1-3; a weak D match, TRBD1 (6 bases). V was pared by 0 bases and J by 0 bases, with 9 bases between. CDR1 and CDR2 (germline): LNHNV, YYDKDF (reference sequence). The CDR3 totals 16 residues. The CDR3 bases are TGTGCCACCAGCAGAGACGGGGGGGCCTCTGGAAACACCATATATTTT. As protein: CATSRDGGASGNTIYF.

The count of this clonotype is one. The junction shows a germline mismatch at one end, possibly a read error. The gene calls are TRBV7-9 and TRBJ2-5; D perhaps matches TRBD2 (6 bases). Germline V gives CDR1 SEHNR, CDR2 FQNEAQ (reference sequence). This CDR3 is built from 16 residues. CDR3 DNA: TGCGCCAGCAGCTTTGGGTTTGGAGGGCCGGGAGAGACCCAGTACTTC. It specifies CASSFGFGGPGETQYF.

The gene calls are TRBV20-1 and TRBJ1-3; 10 nucleotides agree with TRBD1. The germline V gene encodes CDR1 DFQATT and CDR2 SNEGSKA (reference sequence). J lost 4 bases, V lost 5 bases, and 5 bases had no gene match. CDR3 length: 14 amino acids. The CDR3: CSAVGQGVGNTIYF. The CDR3 DNA reads TGCAGTGCTGTAGGACAGGGGGTCGGAAACACCATATATTTT.

This chain connects TRBV5-1 to TRBJ1-2; 11 bases align to TRBD1. Trimming at V came to 4 bases and at J to 10 bases, leaving 9 bases not matched to a gene. Germline-derived CDR1 and CDR2 are SGHRS and YFSETQ. The CDR3 extends over 14 amino acids. The CDR3 spells CASSPGTGGLVYTF. The CDR3 nucleotides are TGCGCCAGCAGCCCGGGGACAGGGGGTCTGGTCTACACCTTC.

The chain carries TRBV7-2 and TRBJ1-4, with D perhaps TRBD1 (6 bases). This CDR3 is 15 amino acids long. CDR1 SGHTA and CDR2 FQGNSA come from the germline V gene. V was pared by 1 base and J by 7 bases, with 13 bases between. CDR3 DNA sequence: TGTGCCAGCAGCTTAGACGGCAGGGGTTTTGAAAAACTGTTTTTT. It codes for CASSLDGRGFEKLFF.

The V gene is TRBV28, the J gene TRBJ2-7, with D possibly being TRBD1 or TRBD2 (5 bases each). CDR3 length: 15 amino acids. Germline V lookup: CDR1 MDHEN, CDR2 SYDVKM. V was trimmed by 4 bases and J by 5 bases, leaving 18 bases between them. As DNA, the CDR3 is TGTGCCAGCAGTTCCCCCGGGTCGATGGGGGACGAGCAGTACTTC. It translates to CASSSPGSMGDEQYF.

This clonotype was counted only a few times. The chain couples TRBV5-4 to TRBJ1-3; tentative D call: TRBD1 (5 bases). Trimming cost V 2 bases and J 0 bases, with 12 bases left between them. Germline V lookup: CDR1 SGHNT, CDR2 YYREEE (reference sequence). The CDR3 totals 16 residues. CDR3 protein: CASSLRGLPSGNTIYF. The CDR3 bases are TGTGCCAGCAGCTTAAGGGGACTCCCCTCTGGAAACACCATATATTTT.

The chain employs TRBV12-3 or TRBV12-4 and TRBJ1-2, with D unresolved. The V and J ends lost 6 bases and 8 bases respectively, with 16 bases between them. This CDR3 has 13 amino acids. CDR3 nucleotide sequence: TGTGCCAGCAGCTTCGAGGCAAGAGGCGGCTACACCTTC. This gives the protein CASSFEARGGYTF.

The genes are TRBV4-2 and TRBJ1-5; perhaps TRBD1 as D (5 bases). Deletions cut 0 bases from V and 6 bases from J, with 15 bases between. This CDR3 has 16 residues. Per the germline V gene, CDR1 is LGHNA and CDR2 is YNFKEQ. CDR3 in amino acids: CASSQDGQGGGQPQHF. The CDR3 bases are TGTGCCAGCAGCCAAGATGGGCAGGGAGGAGGTCAGCCCCAGCATTTT.

The chain is built from TRBV11-2 and TRBJ1-2; TRBD1 might be the D (5 bases). Germline CDR1 and CDR2: SGHAT and FQNNGV. Trimming removed 5 bases at V and 4 bases at J, with 11 bases between. The CDR3 length is 13 residues. The CDR3 reads CASSPVRGYGYTF. In nucleotides, the CDR3 is TGTGCCAGCAGCCCGGTTAGGGGCTATGGCTACACCTTC.

This chain uses TRBV7-9 with TRBJ2-1, with TRBD1 identical over 10 bases. The V segment lost 6 bases and the J segment 0 bases; nucleotides outside the gene matches: 8. Per germline, CDR1 SEHNR and CDR2 FQNEAQ (reference sequence). This CDR3 has 17 residues. CDR3 sequence reads: CASRSDRGLSSYNEQFF. The CDR3 nucleotides are TGTGCCAGCAGGTCCGACAGGGGGCTGAGCTCCTACAATGAGCAGTTCTTC. The variable domain in full, with the rest retrieved from reference TRBV7-9 and TRBJ2-1, is DTGVSQNPRHKITKRGQNVTFRCDPISEHNRLYWYRQTLGQGPEFLTYFQNEAQLEKSRLLSDRFSAERPKGSFSTLEIQRTEQGDSAMYLCASRSDRGLSSYNEQFFGPGTRLTVL.

J is TRBJ1-1 and V is TRBV30; D remains ambiguous. Germline V gives CDR1 GTSNPN, CDR2 SVGIG (reference sequence). V lost 1 base and J lost 6, with 9 bases in between. CDR3 size: 12 residues. This CDR3 is CAWSGDRAEAFF. The DNA for the CDR3 is TGTGCCTGGAGTGGTGACCGGGCTGAAGCTTTCTTT.

The chain has TRBV11-2 and TRBJ2-1; D may be TRBD1 (5 bases). The CDR3 sequence is 15 residues long. Per germline, CDR1 SGHAT and CDR2 FQNNGV. Trimming took off 4 bases at V and 0 bases at J, with 10 bases between the two ends. In DNA, the CDR3 is TGTGCCAGCAGCTCAGACAGCAGCTCCTACAATGAGCAGTTCTTC. Amino acid sequence: CASSSDSSSYNEQFF.

The CDR3 spells CASSPLGRQETQYF. The DNA for the CDR3 is TGTGCCAGCAGCCCCTTAGGGAGACAAGAGACCCAGTACTTC. J is TRBJ2-5 and V is TRBV7-2; TRBD2 is a possible D gene (5 bases). This CDR3 has 14 amino acids. V lost 5 bases and J lost 2, with 12 bases in between. Germline assignment: CDR1 SGHTA and CDR2 FQGNSA.

The V call is TRBV19, the J call TRBJ2-3; tentative D call: TRBD1 (5 bases). CDR1 LNHDA and CDR2 SQIVND come from the germline V gene (reference sequence). This CDR3 is 12 amino acids long. Deletions cut 0 bases from V and 8 bases from J, with 6 bases between. The CDR3, as DNA: TGTGCCAGTAGTATAGATCAGGGTACGCAGTATTTT. This translates into CASSIDQGTQYF.

The chain has TRBV24-1 and TRBJ2-1, with TRBD1 matching 12 bases. Germline V gene sequence: CDR1 KGHDR, CDR2 SFDVKD. J lost 6 bases, V lost 5 bases, and 7 bases had no gene match. There are 16 residues in the CDR3. The CDR3 loop is CATSGDGDRGPNEQFF. In DNA, the CDR3 is TGTGCCACCAGTGGGGATGGGGACAGGGGGCCCAATGAGCAGTTCTTC.

The chain combines TRBV24-1 with TRBJ2-1, with 9 positions matching TRBD1. CDR1 and CDR2 (germline): KGHDR, SFDVKD. The CDR3 covers 16 residues. Trimming cost V 9 bases and J 7 bases; bases outside gene matches: 15. The CDR3 DNA sequence: TGTGCCACCTCTGAGGGGGGCGGGACAGGGAAGAATGAGCAGTTCTTC. Protein: CATSEGGGTGKNEQFF.

The sample holds a few counts of this clonotype. The chain has TRBV6-4 and TRBJ1-1; 7 bases fit TRBD1. The V and J ends lost 6 bases and 2 bases, in that order; junction bases with no gene match: 3. The CDR3 is 13 residues long. Germline V gene sequence: CDR1 MRHNA, CDR2 SNTAGT. CDR3 residues: CASSRTGNTEAFF. The CDR3 region has the DNA TGTGCCAGCAGCAGGACAGGTAACACTGAAGCTTTCTTT.

This chain joins TRBV24-1 and TRBJ2-3; D ambiguous. This CDR3 is built from 13 residues. Trimming pared 3 bases from V and 5 bases from J, leaving 8 bases between. Germline V gene data show CDR1 as KGHDR and CDR2 as SFDVKD. The CDR3 nucleotides read TGTGCCACCAGTGATCCTCCGTTAGATACGCAGTATTTT. It encodes CATSDPPLDTQYF.

The chain employs TRBV7-9 and TRBJ1-6, with D perhaps TRBD1 (5 bases). This CDR3 has 13 residues. With 1 base removed from V and 9 bases from J, the gap between germline ends came to 7 bases. The germline CDR1 and CDR2 sequences are SEHNR and FQNEAQ (reference sequence). CDR3 nucleotide sequence: TGTGCCAGCAGCTTAGGGGACGGTTCACCCCTCCACTTT. Its protein product is CASSLGDGSPLHF.

The chain carries TRBV5-1 and TRBJ1-2, with 8 bases fitting TRBD1. The CDR3 has 14 residues. The germline CDR1 and CDR2 sequences are SGHRS and YFSETQ. After removal of 3 bases from V and 5 bases from J, the junction contained 6 bases not matched to a gene. The chain's CDR3 is CASSSGTGDYGYTF. The CDR3 region has the DNA TGCGCCAGCAGCTCGGGGACAGGTGATTATGGCTACACCTTC.

This chain uses TRBV6-2 or TRBV6-3 with TRBJ2-7; 9 nucleotides align to TRBD1. V shed 8 bases, J shed 6 bases, and the junction held 8 bases outside the gene matches. CDR1 is MNHEY, CDR2 SVGEGT, per germline. There are 13 residues in the CDR3. CDR3 bases: TGTGCCAGCCAGGGACAGGGCCTCGGCGAGCAGTACTTC. Translation: CASQGQGLGEQYF.

The rearrangement uses TRBV20-1 and TRBJ1-5; unclear D gene. Germline values: CDR1 DFQATT, CDR2 SNEGSKA (reference sequence). The CDR3 totals 15 residues. With 5 bases removed from V and 9 bases from J, the gap between germline ends came to 23 bases. The CDR3 DNA reads TGCAGTGCTCCCCCCCGAGAGACACTCCCGGGGCCCCAGCATTTT. Encoded protein: CSAPPRETLPGPQHF.

The chain couples TRBV7-9 to TRBJ1-1; 11 bases agree with TRBD1. CDR3 length equals 19 residues. CDR1 is SEHNR and CDR2 is FQNEAQ in the germline V gene (reference sequence). Germline trimming cut 1 base from V and 6 bases from J; bases unmatched to any gene: 16. CDR3 in DNA: TGTGCCAGCAGCTTAGAAAAAGGGACAGGGGGACAATTTTTTCCTGAAGCTTTCTTT. This encodes CASSLEKGTGGQFFPEAFF.

This chain joins TRBV11-2 and TRBJ2-5, with 9 bases matching TRBD2. The CDR3 has 15 amino acids. V shed 7 bases, J shed 4 bases, and the junction held 10 bases outside the gene matches. Germline V lookup: CDR1 SGHAT, CDR2 FQNNGV. The CDR3 sequence: CASKRLAGRLETQYF. The CDR3, as DNA: TGTGCCAGCAAGCGGCTAGCGGGACGTCTAGAGACCCAGTACTTC.